Listed here are 31 T cell receptor beta chains from one sample, sequenced in a study of blood T cell repertoires in COVID-19. Using immunoSEQ multiplex PCR, the repertoire was profiled, and TCRdb retains in-frame clones only, with some absent. The table lists tens of thousands of clones, 87% of them singletons. Sequences were obtained from peripheral blood. These receptors were taken from a man aged 50 to 59 with active COVID-19.

This sequence joins TRBV6-2 or TRBV6-3 and TRBJ1-2; D possibly corresponds to TRBD1 (6 bases). The germline V gene has CDR1 MNHEY and CDR2 SVGEGT. The CDR3 length is 12 residues. V shed 4 bases and J shed 5 bases, with 8 bases lying between them. CDR3 nucleotide sequence: TGTGCCAGCAGTTCACAGGGATATGGCTACACCTTC. Protein sequence: CASSSQGYGYTF.

The J gene is TRBJ2-1, the V gene TRBV19; D perhaps matches TRBD1 (6 bases). Trimming pared 3 bases from V and 6 bases from J, leaving 9 bases between. Germline loops: CDR1 LNHDA, CDR2 SQIVND (reference sequence). The CDR3 extends over 13 amino acids. CDR3 loop: CASSIGTRNEQFF. The CDR3 DNA is TGTGCCAGTAGTATTGGGACACGCAATGAGCAGTTCTTC.

This sequence joins TRBV7-9 and TRBJ2-7; 8 bases agree with TRBD2. CDR3 size: 14 residues. J lost 6 bases, V lost 0 bases, and 4 bases had no gene match. CDR1 SEHNR and CDR2 FQNEAQ come from the germline V gene (reference sequence). The chain's CDR3 is CASSLAGAGGEQYF. The CDR3 bases are TGTGCCAGCAGCTTAGCAGGTGCGGGGGGCGAGCAGTACTTC.

The genes are TRBV25-1 and TRBJ2-7; 10 positions agree with TRBD2. The CDR3 covers 14 residues. The ends lost 2 bases at V and 6 bases at J; junction bases unmatched: 4. The germline V gene has CDR1 MGHDK and CDR2 SYGVNS. The CDR3 nucleotides read TGTGCCAGCAGTGAAAGCGGGAGGGCAGCCGAGCAGTACTTC. It translates to CASSESGRAAEQYF.

The V gene is TRBV7-9, the J gene TRBJ2-7; a possible D gene is TRBD1 (5 bases). V gave up 4 bases and J gave up 0 bases, with 13 bases separating them. Germline CDR1 reads SEHNR; CDR2 reads FQNEAQ (reference sequence). This CDR3 contains 15 residues. Here the CDR3 reads CASSSDSSSSYEQYF. CDR3 nucleotide sequence: TGTGCCAGCAGCTCTGACAGTTCAAGCTCCTACGAGCAGTACTTC.

The rearrangement links TRBV28 to TRBJ1-5; 7 positions agree with TRBD1. The CDR3 contains 14 residues. Germline trimming cut 6 bases from V and 3 bases from J; bases unmatched to any gene: 5. Germline CDR1 reads MDHEN; CDR2 reads SYDVKM. The CDR3 bases are TGTGCCAGCAGGCACACAGGGGACAATCAGCCCCAGCATTTT. Amino acids: CASRHTGDNQPQHF.

This clone has a single count. The chain employs TRBV2 and TRBJ2-1, with 9 bases lining up with TRBD2. The CDR3 is made up of 16 amino acids. V lost 1 base, J lost 6 bases, and 7 bases stayed unmatched. Germline V CDR1 and CDR2: SNHLY, FYNNEI. The CDR3 loop reads CASSEGRGRASNEQFF. The CDR3 DNA is TGTGCCAGCAGTGAAGGGCGCGGGAGGGCCTCCAATGAGCAGTTCTTC.

This clone has a single count. The CDR3 reads CASSQVRLAGGDEQFF. The CDR3 nucleotides read TGTGCCAGCAGCCAAGTCAGGCTAGCGGGAGGGGATGAGCAGTTCTTC. The chain combines TRBV4-2 with TRBJ2-1, with 12 bases matching TRBD2. This CDR3 region has 16 residues. Unmatched junction bases numbered 6, after V lost 1 base and J lost 8 bases. CDR1 is LGHNA and CDR2 is YNFKEQ in the germline V gene.

This chain uses TRBV19 with TRBJ2-2; D gene ambiguous. V lost 1 base, J lost 8 bases, and 14 bases lay in between. Germline V gene sequence: CDR1 LNHDA, CDR2 SQIVND (reference sequence). The length of the CDR3 is 15 residues. This CDR3 reads CASSIANTASGELFF. Written as DNA, the CDR3 is TGTGCCAGTAGTATAGCCAACACAGCATCAGGGGAGCTGTTTTTT.

The rearrangement joins TRBV4-1 to TRBJ2-3; TRBD2 agrees at 7 bases. Trimming took 0 bases from V and 4 from J; bases not matched to a gene: 10. Germline V gene sequence: CDR1 MGHRA, CDR2 YSYEKL. The CDR3 totals 17 residues. This CDR3 is CASSQEGGSFPADTQYF. The CDR3 DNA reads TGCGCCAGCAGCCAAGAAGGCGGGAGTTTCCCCGCAGATACGCAGTATTTT.

The chain combines TRBV5-1 with TRBJ2-1; 7 bases align to TRBD1. The germline CDR1 and CDR2 sequences are SGHRS and YFSETQ. There are 14 residues in the CDR3. V was pared by 4 bases and J by 5 bases, with 6 bases of the junction left unmatched. CDR3 in DNA: TGCGCCAGCAGCACAGACAGGGCCCACAATGAGCAGTTCTTC. This gives the protein CASSTDRAHNEQFF.

The rearrangement joins TRBV19 to TRBJ1-5, with D maybe TRBD1 (6 bases). Between the trimmed V and J ends, which lost 7 bases and 0 bases, there was a span of 16 bases. The CDR3 runs to 16 residues. Germline V lookup: CDR1 LNHDA, CDR2 SQIVND (reference sequence). CDR3 nucleotide sequence: TGTGCCAGTACCCGAGAGACAGGTTATAGCAATCAGCCCCAGCATTTT. As protein: CASTRETGYSNQPQHF.

The J gene is TRBJ2-3, the V gene TRBV13, with 12 bases identical to TRBD1. CDR3 size: 16 residues. V lost 4 bases, J lost 0 bases, and 2 bases stayed unmatched. Germline CDR1 and CDR2: PRHDT and FYEKMQ (reference sequence). The CDR3 loop is CASSSGQGASTDTQYF. CDR3 DNA sequence: TGTGCCAGCAGCTCGGGACAGGGGGCGAGCACAGATACGCAGTATTTT.

This chain links TRBV10-3 with TRBJ1-4, with 7 bases matching TRBD1. The CDR3 length is 13 residues. Germline CDR1 and CDR2: ENHRY and SYGVKD. J lost 2 bases, V lost 10 bases, and 4 bases had no gene match. The CDR3: CATGQLTNEKLFF. CDR3 bases: TGTGCCACGGGACAGCTTACTAATGAAAAACTGTTTTTT.

The rearrangement uses TRBV6-5 and TRBJ1-2, with a possible D match to TRBD1 (5 bases). Per the germline V gene, CDR1 is MNHEY and CDR2 is SVGAGI. The CDR3 is made up of 15 amino acids. Trimming took off 5 bases at V and 4 bases at J, with 17 bases between the two ends. CDR3 DNA: TGTGCCAGCAGTCCTTATTCGGGGGGACTCTATGGCTACACCTTC. Protein: CASSPYSGGLYGYTF.

This sequence joins TRBV6-5 and TRBJ1-1; tentatively, D is TRBD1 (5 bases). The V end lost 0 bases, the J end lost 5 bases, and 13 bases lay between the germline ends. The V gene's germline CDR1 is MNHEY and CDR2 SVGAGI. The CDR3 covers 15 residues. CDR3 sequence (DNA): TGTGCCAGCAGTTACTCTCGTCAGGGCTATACTGAAGCTTTCTTT. This sequence encodes CASSYSRQGYTEAFF.

The chain joins TRBV18 to TRBJ1-1, with 9 bases that match TRBD1. There are 16 residues in the CDR3. From germline, CDR1 is KGHSH and CDR2 LQKENI. The V gene end was trimmed by 6 bases and the J gene end by 5 bases; junction bases not matched to a gene: 13. The CDR3 DNA reads TGTGCCAGCTCGGGTACAGGGGGCGCGGTAAGAACTGAAGCTTTCTTT. It translates to CASSGTGGAVRTEAFF.

The chain links TRBV6-2 or TRBV6-3 to TRBJ2-5, with TRBD2 matching 9 bases. This CDR3 contains 16 residues. CDR1 is MNHEY, CDR2 SVGEGT, per germline. V lost 6 bases, J lost 5 bases, and 13 bases stayed unmatched. CDR3 residues: CASSRPGSGSAETQYF. In DNA form, the CDR3 reads TGTGCCAGCAGCCGCCCGGGTAGCGGGAGCGCGGAGACCCAGTACTTC.

This chain uses TRBV6-5 with TRBJ2-5, with TRBD2 as a possible D gene (5 bases). The CDR3 loop spans 12 amino acids. V was clipped by 5 bases and J by 13 bases, with 17 bases between them. Looked up from germline, CDR1 is MNHEY and CDR2 is SVGAGI. CDR3 sequence: CASSRTGGLGYF. The CDR3 DNA sequence: TGTGCCAGCAGTCGAACGGGCGGGCTCGGGTACTTC.

This chain links TRBV6-5 with TRBJ1-1; TRBD1 agrees at 7 bases. This CDR3 is built from 11 residues. V shed 6 bases, J shed 8 bases, and the junction held 3 bases outside the gene matches. The germline CDR1 and CDR2 sequences are MNHEY and SVGAGI. CDR3 in DNA: TGTGCCAGCAGCCAGACAGGGGAAGCTTTCTTT. This sequence encodes CASSQTGEAFF.

This chain joins TRBV3-1 (or the pseudogene TRBV3-2) and TRBJ1-4, with TRBD1 as a possible D gene (5 bases). Germline V gene sequence: CDR1 LGHDT, CDR2 YNNKEL (reference sequence). Deletions cut 4 bases from V and 7 bases from J, with 10 bases between. This CDR3 contains 13 residues. Here the CDR3 DNA reads TGTGCCAGCAGCCCGGGACTCTTTGAAAAACTGTTTTTT. This codes for CASSPGLFEKLFF.

The chain combines TRBV27 with TRBJ2-1, with a weak D call TRBD2 (5 bases). Trimming took off 5 bases at V and 7 bases at J, with 15 bases between the two ends. The CDR3 is 14 residues long. Per the germline V gene, CDR1 is MNHEY and CDR2 is SMNVEV (reference sequence). The CDR3: CASSRPAAGNEQFF. CDR3 DNA sequence: TGTGCCAGCAGTCGGCCGGCGGCGGGTAATGAGCAGTTCTTC.

The rearrangement joins TRBV2 to TRBJ2-1; 14 nucleotides line up with TRBD2. V gave up 7 bases and J gave up 8 bases; unmatched junction bases: 4. This CDR3 region has 14 residues. Germline CDR1 and CDR2: SNHLY and FYNNEI. The DNA for the CDR3 is TGTGCCAGCACTGGGACTAGCGGGAGCTATGAGCAGTTCTTC. This translates into CASTGTSGSYEQFF.

The V call is TRBV7-9, the J call TRBJ1-1, with 12 bases identical to TRBD1. The CDR3 runs to 16 residues. J was trimmed by 4 bases and V by 5 bases; bases with no gene match: 8. Germline lookup yields CDR1 SEHNR and CDR2 FQNEAQ (reference sequence). CDR3 sequence: CASSPGQGAFVTEAFF. The CDR3 region has the DNA TGTGCCAGCAGCCCGGGACAGGGGGCGTTTGTCACTGAAGCTTTCTTT.

The chain combines TRBV19 with TRBJ2-1, with 10 bases that match TRBD2. The CDR3 is made up of 19 amino acids. V lost 4 bases and J lost 7; bases outside the gene matches: 19. Germline V gene lookup returns CDR1 LNHDA and CDR2 SQIVND (reference sequence). For the CDR3, the DNA is TGTGCCAGTAGTAAGAGGGGTTTTATAGCGGGAGGCGTATTGAATGAGCAGTTCTTC. This gives the protein CASSKRGFIAGGVLNEQFF.

The rearrangement links TRBV19 to TRBJ1-2, with a weak D call TRBD1 (6 bases). The CDR3 covers 12 residues. Trimming took 4 bases from V and 7 from J, leaving 10 bases between them. Germline assignment: CDR1 LNHDA and CDR2 SQIVND (reference sequence). The CDR3 region is CASSTGHLGYTF. CDR3 in DNA: TGTGCCAGTAGTACGGGACATCTTGGCTACACCTTC.

As regards this clone: The sample holds other DNA sequences that translate to the same CDR3. This rearrangement joins TRBV5-6 to TRBJ2-7; 7 nucleotides align to TRBD1. CDR1 SGHDT and CDR2 YYEEEE come from the germline V gene. The V and J ends lost 4 bases and 3 bases, in that order; junction bases with no gene match: 7. The CDR3 is 14 residues long. CDR3 sequence reads: CASSLDRRVYEQYF. In DNA, the CDR3 is TGTGCCAGCAGCCTGGACAGGAGAGTCTACGAGCAGTACTTC.

V and J are TRBV2 and TRBJ1-3, with D unresolved. The CDR3 is 15 amino acids. Germline V gives CDR1 SNHLY, CDR2 FYNNEI. V was clipped by 1 base and J by 0 bases, with 7 bases between them. The CDR3 sequence is CASSEGAHSGNTIYF. The CDR3 bases are TGTGCCAGCAGTGAAGGGGCCCACTCTGGAAACACCATATATTTT.

Remarks on this clone: Distinct nucleotide sequences in the sample also encode this CDR3. V gene TRBV9 combines with J gene TRBJ2-1, with D tentatively TRBD2 (6 bases). CDR1 and CDR2 from the germline V gene are SGDLS and YYNGEE. The V gene lost 2 bases and the J gene lost 1 base, with 7 bases spanning the gap. This CDR3 spans 14 amino acids. CDR3 DNA sequence: TGTGCCAGCAGCGTCGGGAGTTCCTACAATGAGCAGTTCTTC. Translation gives CASSVGSSYNEQFF.

This clone was detected only a few times. The chain joins TRBV10-3 to TRBJ2-1; tentative D call: TRBD1 (6 bases). Trimming shortened V by 6 bases and J by 1 base, and 10 bases separated the two germline ends. There are 14 residues in the CDR3. CDR1 is ENHRY, CDR2 SYGVKD, per germline. CDR3 in amino acids: CAISTGWSYNEQFF. The CDR3 DNA follows: TGTGCCATCAGCACAGGGTGGTCCTACAATGAGCAGTTCTTC.

This chain connects TRBV5-6 to TRBJ2-2; D is perhaps TRBD2 (6 bases). The V gene lost 2 bases and the J gene lost 2 bases, with 13 bases spanning the gap. The CDR3 loop spans 16 amino acids. Germline V gene data show CDR1 as SGHDT and CDR2 as YYEEEE. CDR3 in amino acids: CASSFGGTFNTGELFF. The CDR3 DNA sequence: TGTGCCAGCAGCTTTGGCGGGACCTTTAACACCGGGGAGCTGTTTTTT.